The text below deals with one TCR beta chain. Trimming left V 1 base short and J 1 base short, with 5 bases between. The CDR3 has 14 residues. Looked up from germline, CDR1 is SGDLS and CDR2 is YYNGEE. This sample was taken from a study of identical twins. TCRdb analysed the 5' RACE reads with MiXCR anew, one entry per CDR3 protein. The profile covers 350,000 to 400,000 distinct CDR3 sequences, with approximately 8.8% appearing a single time and 8% to 9.5% taken by the ten largest. This sequence originates from a woman in her forties or fifties in good health. Material: naive T cells sorted from blood. This chain links TRBV9 with TRBJ2-2; D remains unclear. The CDR3 nucleotides are TGTGCCAGCAGCGTATTTGAGAACACCGGGGAGCTGTTTTTT. As protein: CASSVFENTGELFF.